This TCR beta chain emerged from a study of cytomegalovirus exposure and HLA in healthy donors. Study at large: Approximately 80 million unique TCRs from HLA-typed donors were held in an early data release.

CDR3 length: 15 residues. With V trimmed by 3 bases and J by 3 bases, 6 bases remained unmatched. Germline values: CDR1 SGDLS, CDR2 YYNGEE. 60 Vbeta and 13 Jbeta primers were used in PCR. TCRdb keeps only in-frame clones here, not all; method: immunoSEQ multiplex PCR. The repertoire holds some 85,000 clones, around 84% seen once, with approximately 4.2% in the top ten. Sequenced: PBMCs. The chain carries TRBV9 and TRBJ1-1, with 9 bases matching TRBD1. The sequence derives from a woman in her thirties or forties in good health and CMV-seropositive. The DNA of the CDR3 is TGTGCCAGCAGCGACGGGACAGGGATATACACTGAAGCTTTCTTT. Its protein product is CASSDGTGIYTEAFF.